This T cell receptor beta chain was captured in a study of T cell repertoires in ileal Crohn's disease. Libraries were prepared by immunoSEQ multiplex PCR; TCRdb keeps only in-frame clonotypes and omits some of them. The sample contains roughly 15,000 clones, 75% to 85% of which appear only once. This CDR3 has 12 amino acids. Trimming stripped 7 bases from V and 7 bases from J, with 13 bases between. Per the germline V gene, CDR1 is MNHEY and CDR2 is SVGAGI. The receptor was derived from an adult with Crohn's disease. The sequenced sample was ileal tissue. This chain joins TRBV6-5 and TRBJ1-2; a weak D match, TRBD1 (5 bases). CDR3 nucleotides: TGTGCCAGCACCGGGCCAGGGCTTGGCTACACCTTC. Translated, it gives CASTGPGLGYTF.